This T cell receptor (beta chain) was captured in a study of T-cell reconstitution after alpha-beta-depleted transplantation in children. The germline gives CDR1 LGHNA, CDR2 YNFKEQ. CDR3 length equals 17 residues. V lost 4 bases to trimming and J lost 0 bases, with 15 bases between them. This clonotype was seen only a few times. Preparation of the TCRbeta library used unique molecular identifiers. TCRdb ran MiXCR on the PCR reads and lists one entry per CDR3 protein. The sample carries about 600,000 distinct CDR3 sequences, more than 9% recorded once. J is TRBJ2-2 and V is TRBV4-2; D is possibly TRBD2 (5 bases). Specimen: PBMCs from the stem cell graft donor, collected from the stem cell graft. The receptor was derived from a human donor who donated a stem cell graft to a child with acute myeloid leukemia. CDR3 nucleotide sequence: TGTGCCAGCAGCCGAGAGAGTCAGCGGTCGAACACCGGGGAGCTGTTTTTT. Translated: CASSRESQRSNTGELFF.